The rows below give T cell receptor beta chains drawn from one sample of a study of shared clonotypes between healthy human individuals. The repertoire was sequenced with immunoSEQ multiplex PCR; TCRdb's copy has only in-frame clones and lacks some. The sample lists about 2.4 million clones; around 90% were seen once. Sequenced: naive CD4+ T cells sorted from blood. The receptors originated from a man between 18 and 35 years old in good health. CDR3s include the opening cysteine and the closing phenylalanine or tryptophan. The order of the fields is V gene, J gene, clone size, D gene, CDR3 protein, CDR3 DNA. A D gene is named only where the DNA matches it firmly. Clone size is stated in some rows and not others, as once, few, many or a class when expanded.

v_gene: TRBV28
j_gene: TRBJ2-1
abundance: once
d_gene: NA
CDR3aa: CASSRGLQGGSYNEQFF
CDR3nt: TGTGCCAGCAGCCGGGGGCTACAGGGTGGCTCCTACAATGAGCAGTTCTTC

v_gene: TRBV4-1
j_gene: TRBJ2-5
abundance: NA
d_gene: TRBD2
CDR3aa: CASSLQGASGGETQYF
CDR3nt: TGCGCCAGCAGCCTCCAAGGCGCTAGCGGGGGGGAGACCCAGTACTTC

v_gene: TRBV5-1
j_gene: TRBJ2-5
abundance: NA
d_gene: NA
CDR3aa: CASSLVIQETQYF
CDR3nt: TGCGCCAGCAGCTTGGTTATCCAAGAGACCCAGTACTTC

v_gene: TRBV6-1
j_gene: TRBJ1-1
abundance: NA
d_gene: TRBD1
CDR3aa: CASSPWTGGYAEAFF
CDR3nt: TGTGCCAGCAGTCCATGGACAGGGGGTTATGCTGAAGCTTTCTTT

v_gene: TRBV5-4
j_gene: TRBJ2-7
abundance: once
d_gene: TRBD1
CDR3aa: CASSLLGQGKNEQYF
CDR3nt: TGTGCCAGCAGCTTACTGGGACAGGGAAAAAACGAGCAGTACTTC

v_gene: TRBV20-1
j_gene: TRBJ2-7
abundance: NA
d_gene: NA
CDR3aa: CSAPSGREQYF
CDR3nt: TGCAGTGCCCCATCAGGGCGCGAGCAGTACTTC

v_gene: TRBV7-2
j_gene: TRBJ2-7
abundance: NA
d_gene: TRBD1
CDR3aa: CASSASGTGSYEQYF
CDR3nt: TGTGCCAGCAGCGCCTCCGGGACAGGGTCCTACGAGCAGTACTTC

v_gene: TRBV5-1
j_gene: TRBJ2-3
abundance: NA
d_gene: TRBD2
CDR3aa: CASSVETSASTDTQYF
CDR3nt: TGCGCCAGCAGCGTGGAGACTAGCGCCAGCACAGATACGCAGTATTTT

v_gene: TRBV10-3
j_gene: TRBJ2-6
abundance: once
d_gene: NA
CDR3aa: CAISPTGLVGANVLTF
CDR3nt: TGTGCCATCAGCCCAACAGGGCTCGTTGGGGCCAACGTCCTGACTTTC

v_gene: TRBV6-1
j_gene: TRBJ2-3
abundance: NA
d_gene: TRBD1
CDR3aa: CASSPRDRGVNTQYF
CDR3nt: TGTGCCAGCAGTCCCCGGGACAGGGGGGTCAATACGCAGTATTTT

v_gene: TRBV18
j_gene: TRBJ2-7
abundance: NA
d_gene: NA
CDR3aa: CASSYGPDVEQYF
CDR3nt: TGTGCCAGCTCATACGGACCAGACGTCGAGCAGTACTTC

v_gene: TRBV5-5
j_gene: TRBJ1-4
abundance: NA
d_gene: NA
CDR3aa: CASSLGDEKLFF
CDR3nt: TGTGCCAGCAGCTTGGGGGATGAAAAACTGTTTTTT

v_gene: TRBV30
j_gene: TRBJ1-3
abundance: NA
d_gene: TRBD1
CDR3aa: CAWKRQGAGGNTIYF
CDR3nt: TGTGCCTGGAAAAGACAGGGGGCGGGAGGAAACACCATATATTTT

v_gene: TRBV2
j_gene: TRBJ2-7
abundance: once
d_gene: TRBD2
CDR3aa: CASSVEGLPVYEQYF
CDR3nt: TGTGCCAGCAGTGTAGAGGGACTACCCGTCTACGAGCAGTACTTC

v_gene: TRBV7-2
j_gene: TRBJ2-1
abundance: NA
d_gene: TRBD2
CDR3aa: CASSFETSYYNEQFF
CDR3nt: TGTGCCAGCAGCTTCGAGACTAGCTACTACAATGAGCAGTTCTTC

v_gene: TRBV7-2
j_gene: TRBJ2-1
abundance: NA
d_gene: TRBD2
CDR3aa: CASSLAGQGYNEQFF
CDR3nt: TGTGCCAGCAGTTTAGCGGGACAAGGTTACAATGAGCAGTTCTTC

v_gene: TRBV7-2
j_gene: TRBJ2-3
abundance: NA
d_gene: NA
CDR3aa: CASSPRPGTDTQYF
CDR3nt: TGTGCCAGCAGCCCTAGACCAGGCACAGATACGCAGTATTTT

v_gene: TRBV9
j_gene: TRBJ1-4
abundance: NA
d_gene: NA
CDR3aa: CASSALRGGNEKLFF
CDR3nt: TGTGCCAGCAGCGCCCTCAGGGGAGGGAATGAAAAACTGTTTTTT

v_gene: TRBV30
j_gene: TRBJ1-1
abundance: once
d_gene: NA
CDR3aa: CAWGPTGFTEAFF
CDR3nt: TGTGCCTGGGGACCTACAGGTTTCACTGAAGCTTTCTTT

v_gene: TRBV28
j_gene: TRBJ1-5
abundance: NA
d_gene: TRBD1
CDR3aa: CASSIRDRVVRSNQPQHF
CDR3nt: TGTGCCAGCAGCATAAGGGACAGGGTCGTTCGAAGCAATCAGCCCCAGCATTTT

v_gene: TRBV9
j_gene: TRBJ1-2
abundance: NA
d_gene: TRBD1
CDR3aa: CASSVPGQGSSGYTF
CDR3nt: TGTGCCAGCAGCGTTCCGGGACAGGGGAGCAGTGGCTACACCTTC

v_gene: TRBV6-1
j_gene: TRBJ1-5
abundance: NA
d_gene: NA
CDR3aa: CASTGTYSNQPQHF
CDR3nt: TGTGCCAGCACAGGCACCTATAGCAATCAGCCCCAGCATTTT

v_gene: TRBV10-3
j_gene: TRBJ1-4
abundance: NA
d_gene: NA
CDR3aa: CAISESLKAGPNEKLFF
CDR3nt: TGTGCCATCAGTGAATCTTTGAAGGCAGGGCCTAATGAAAAACTGTTTTTT

v_gene: TRBV30
j_gene: TRBJ1-6
abundance: NA
d_gene: NA
CDR3aa: CAWSKRGNDSPLHF
CDR3nt: TGTGCCTGGAGCAAGCGGGGTAATGATTCACCCCTCCACTTT

v_gene: TRBV10-1
j_gene: TRBJ2-3
abundance: NA
d_gene: TRBD2
CDR3aa: CASSDGGADTQYF
CDR3nt: TGCGCCAGCAGTGACGGGGGGGCGGATACGCAGTATTTT

v_gene: TRBV10-2
j_gene: TRBJ2-5
abundance: once
d_gene: TRBD1
CDR3aa: CASSGQGKETQYF
CDR3nt: TGCGCCAGCAGTGGACAGGGGAAAGAGACCCAGTACTTC

v_gene: TRBV6-6
j_gene: TRBJ1-1
abundance: once
d_gene: NA
CDR3aa: CASSYSTGAEAFF
CDR3nt: TGTGCCAGCAGTTACTCGACGGGAGCTGAAGCTTTCTTT

v_gene: TRBV27
j_gene: TRBJ1-2
abundance: NA
d_gene: NA
CDR3aa: CASSLWGGYGYTF
CDR3nt: TGTGCCAGCAGTTTATGGGGGGGGTACGGCTACACCTTC

v_gene: TRBV5-1
j_gene: TRBJ1-5
abundance: NA
d_gene: NA
CDR3aa: CASSSGGINQPQHF
CDR3nt: TGCGCCAGCAGCTCGGGGGGGATCAATCAGCCCCAGCATTTT